The clone carrying this T cell receptor (beta chain) is termed medium-sized. The data belong to a study of regulatory T cells in long-lasting Graves disease. Arm-PCR of CDR3 regions and iRepertoire HTBI primers were the basis on which TCR beta libraries were built. TCRdb re-analysed the multiplex PCR reads in MiXCR, keeping a single row per CDR3 protein. The data show approximately 400,000 distinct CDR3 sequences, 15% seen once. Time point noted: newly diagnosed GD, antithyroid drugs for less than 3 months. RNA extracted from PBMCs served as the sequencing template. These data also featured in a second study, about T cells in Graves' hyperthyroidism and ophthalmopathy.

The sequenced sample was peripheral blood mononuclear cells (PBMCs), obtained at new diagnosis, from a patient treated with antithyroid drugs. This clonotype originated in a woman in her twenties or thirties with Graves disease.

This chain's CDR3 is CASSLADRVTHNEQFF. CDR3 DNA: TGCGCCAGCAGCTTGGCCGACAGGGTCACACACAATGAGCAGTTCTTC. The chain recombines TRBV5-1 with TRBJ2-1; TRBD1 matches 7 bases. The CDR3 totals 16 residues. Trimming took 0 bases from V and 5 from J; bases not matched to a gene: 8. The germline V gene has CDR1 SGHRS and CDR2 YFSETQ. Complete variable domain (other parts from reference TRBV5-1 and TRBJ2-1): KAGVTQTPRYLIKTRGQQVTLSCSPISGHRSVSWYQQTPGQGLQFLFEYFSETQRNKGNFPGRFSGRQFSNSRSEMNVSTLELGDSALYLCASSLADRVTHNEQFFGPGTRLTVL.